Below are 32 T cell receptor beta chains sequenced from a single sample in a study of blood T cell repertoires in COVID-19. Assay: immunoSEQ multiplex PCR; the TCRdb copy retains only in-frame clones and omits some. The sample shows about 170,000 clones, less than 90% of them seen only once. Material: peripheral blood. The source is a woman aged 70-85 years with COVID-19, enrolled during active disease.

The chain joins TRBV20-1 to TRBJ1-5; the D is unclear. The CDR3 length is 14 residues. The germline V gene encodes CDR1 DFQATT and CDR2 SNEGSKA (reference sequence). Trimming cost V 3 bases and J 0 bases, with 9 bases left between them. CDR3 sequence reads: CSASPQYSNQPQHF. In nucleotides, the CDR3 is TGCAGTGCTAGTCCGCAGTATAGCAATCAGCCCCAGCATTTT.

The chain is built from TRBV4-1 and TRBJ2-4; 9 nucleotides align to TRBD1. CDR1 and CDR2 from the germline V gene are MGHRA and YSYEKL. The V segment lost 0 bases and the J segment 3 bases; nucleotides outside the gene matches: 6. The CDR3 sequence is 17 residues long. The CDR3: CASSQDSGTGFKNIQYF. CDR3 nucleotides: TGCGCCAGCAGCCAAGATTCAGGGACAGGGTTCAAAAACATTCAGTACTTC.

This clone was counted between two and nine times. The gene calls are TRBV7-9 and TRBJ1-2, with TRBD1 matching over 9 bases. There are 14 residues in the CDR3. With V trimmed by 5 bases and J by 6 bases, 7 bases remained unmatched. The germline V gene has CDR1 SEHNR and CDR2 FQNEAQ (reference sequence). CDR3: CASSTPRDRDGYTF. CDR3 DNA: TGTGCCAGCAGCACGCCCCGGGACAGGGATGGCTACACCTTC.

V gene TRBV6-6 combines with J gene TRBJ1-6; tentatively, D is TRBD1 (6 bases). The CDR3 length is 15 residues. CDR1 is MNHNY and CDR2 is SVGAGI in the germline V gene (reference sequence). The germline V and J ends were trimmed by 6 bases and 7 bases, with 16 bases remaining between them. The DNA of the CDR3 is TGTGCCAGCAGACCCACGGCAGGGGAGAATTCACCCCTCCACTTT. Its translation: CASRPTAGENSPLHF.

This chain joins TRBV12-3 or TRBV12-4 and TRBJ2-3, with TRBD2 matching over 8 bases. The CDR3 loop spans 13 amino acids. The junction had 2 bases not matched to a gene; V was cut back by 5 bases and J by 4 bases. CDR3 protein: CASSPGGADTQYF. In nucleotides, the CDR3 is TGTGCCAGCAGTCCGGGGGGGGCAGATACGCAGTATTTT.

V and J are TRBV21-1 and TRBJ2-7; the table names TRBD2, a call not compared with the DNA. TRBV21-1 is designated a pseudogene. The CDR3 sequence is 17 residues long. The CDR3 region has the DNA TGTGCCAGCAGCCTGCAGGTGAATAGCGGGAGATCCTACGAGCAGTACTTC. Translation gives CASSLQVNSGRSYEQYF.

The genes are TRBV29-1 and TRBJ1-2; D is uncertain. Germline V lookup: CDR1 SQVTM, CDR2 ANQGSEA. This CDR3 comprises 13 residues. V was clipped by 6 bases and J by 2 bases, with 13 bases between them. DNA for the CDR3: TGCAGCGTGACGGACGGAGGAAACTATGGCTACACCTTC. It encodes CSVTDGGNYGYTF.

The chain has TRBV14 and TRBJ1-2; D is possibly TRBD1 (5 bases). The V and J ends lost 4 bases and 3 bases respectively, with 15 bases between them. The CDR3 is made up of 15 amino acids. Looked up from germline, CDR1 is SGHDN and CDR2 is FVKESK. The CDR3 loop reads CASSPFGGGYYGYTF. Written as DNA, the CDR3 is TGTGCCAGCAGCCCATTCGGGGGGGGTTACTATGGCTACACCTTC.

The chain couples TRBV6-5 to TRBJ1-6, with 9 bases aligning to TRBD1. The CDR3 sequence is 15 residues long. Germline V gene data show CDR1 as MNHEY and CDR2 as SVGAGI. V trimming: 5 bases; J trimming: 7 bases; junction bases outside the gene matches: 6. The DNA of the CDR3 is TGTGCCAGCAGTAACCTACAGGGGGCAAATTCACCCCTCCACTTT. As protein: CASSNLQGANSPLHF.

This clone was seen once. This chain links TRBV15 with TRBJ1-1, with D tentatively TRBD1 (5 bases). The V and J ends lost 0 bases and 5 bases respectively, with 10 bases between them. The CDR3 covers 14 residues. Germline V gene data show CDR1 as LNHNV and CDR2 as YYDKDF (reference sequence). Here the CDR3 DNA reads TGTGCCACCAGCAGAGATTTGGAGGGGACTGAAGCTTTCTTT. Encoded protein: CATSRDLEGTEAFF.

The V call is TRBV7-2, the J call TRBJ2-3; D is ambiguous. The CDR3 has 11 residues. CDR1 SGHTA and CDR2 FQGNSA come from the germline V gene. Trimming shortened V by 4 bases and J by 4 bases, and 3 bases separated the two germline ends. CDR3 sequence reads: CASSSADTQYF. The CDR3 DNA is TGTGCCAGCAGCTCGGCAGATACGCAGTATTTT.

V gene TRBV29-1 combines with J gene TRBJ1-2; the D gene is possibly TRBD1 (5 bases). V dropped 4 bases and J dropped 5 bases, with 17 bases sitting between them. CDR3 length: 14 amino acids. Germline loops: CDR1 SQVTM, CDR2 ANQGSEA. CDR3 in DNA: TGCAGCGTTGGAGGCGCGGGACGCGGATATGGCTACACCTTC. This codes for CSVGGAGRGYGYTF. Full variable domain (remainder filled in from reference TRBV29-1 and TRBJ1-2): SAVISQKPSRDICQRGTSLTIQCQVDSQVTMMFWYRQQPGQSLTLIATANQGSEATYESGFVIDKFPISRPNLTFSTLTVSNMSPEDSSIYLCSVGGAGRGYGYTFGSGTRLTVV.

The chain has TRBV10-2 and TRBJ2-7, with D uncertain. Trimming left V 3 bases short and J 3 bases short, with 15 bases between. The CDR3 is made up of 15 amino acids. Germline-derived CDR1 and CDR2 are WSHSY and SAAADI. The chain's CDR3 is CASSDQVAVLYEQYV. The DNA for the CDR3 is TGCGCCAGCAGTGATCAGGTGGCAGTGCTCTACGAGCAGTACGTC.

The J gene is TRBJ1-1, the V gene TRBV6-5, with a weak D call TRBD1 (5 bases). The ends were cut back, 9 bases at V and 5 bases at J, with 19 bases in the middle. The germline V gene has CDR1 MNHEY and CDR2 SVGAGI. This CDR3 contains 14 residues. CDR3: CASILHTGLTEAFF. The CDR3 DNA is TGTGCCAGTATCCTCCATACAGGCCTGACTGAAGCTTTCTTT.

In this sample, this clone turned up once. The chain has TRBV9 and TRBJ1-2, with D maybe TRBD1 (5 bases). CDR3 length: 14 amino acids. Germline values: CDR1 SGDLS, CDR2 YYNGEE. Deletions cut 0 bases from V and 4 bases from J, with 10 bases between. CDR3 in DNA: TGTGCCAGCAGCGTAGACTGGGGCTCCTATGGCTACACCTTC. This codes for CASSVDWGSYGYTF.

The CDR3 here is CASSVGAMGQGSGYTF. As DNA, the CDR3 is TGTGCCAGCAGCGTAGGAGCGATGGGACAGGGATCGGGCTACACCTTC. J is TRBJ1-2 and V is TRBV9, with 9 bases aligning to TRBD1. Per the germline V gene, CDR1 is SGDLS and CDR2 is YYNGEE. V lost 0 bases, J lost 8 bases, and 11 bases stayed unmatched. The CDR3 length is 16 residues.

The chain couples TRBV7-8 to TRBJ1-5, with 8 bases lining up with TRBD1. Trimming at V came to 5 bases and at J to 1 base, leaving 13 bases not matched to a gene. In germline, CDR1 is SGHVS, CDR2 FQNEAQ. The CDR3 extends over 18 amino acids. The CDR3 is CASSADRGRLVSNQPQHF. CDR3 nucleotide sequence: TGTGCCAGCAGCGCCGACAGGGGTCGGCTGGTGAGCAATCAGCCCCAGCATTTT.

This clone came up once. CDR3 residues: CASSLGTDFEAFF. CDR3 coding DNA: TGTGCCAGCAGCTTAGGGACAGACTTTGAAGCTTTCTTT. This rearrangement joins TRBV7-2 to TRBJ1-1; D may be TRBD1 (6 bases). The CDR3 contains 13 residues. V gave up 1 base and J gave up 7 bases, with 10 bases separating them. Germline CDR1 reads SGHTA; CDR2 reads FQGNSA.

V and J are TRBV24-1 and TRBJ1-2; possibly TRBD1 for D (5 bases). CDR3 size: 12 residues. The germline gives CDR1 KGHDR, CDR2 SFDVKD. Trimming shortened V by 7 bases and J by 5 bases, and 10 bases separated the two germline ends. The CDR3 sequence is CATSQTEYGYTF. DNA of the CDR3: TGTGCCACCAGCCAGACAGAGTATGGCTACACCTTC.

The chain is built from TRBV27 and TRBJ1-1; D call uncertain. The CDR3 length is 14 residues. Per the germline V gene, CDR1 is MNHEY and CDR2 is SMNVEV (reference sequence). Trimming left V 3 bases short and J 4 bases short, with 12 bases between. The CDR3 DNA reads TGTGCCAGCAGTTTTGCGTCGGGTGGCACTGAAGCTTTCTTT. Encoded protein: CASSFASGGTEAFF.

V is TRBV7-9 and J is TRBJ2-3, with D possibly being TRBD2 (6 bases). The V gene lost 5 bases and the J gene lost 7 bases, with 10 bases spanning the gap. Germline-derived CDR1 and CDR2 are SEHNR and FQNEAQ (reference sequence). The CDR3 sequence is 12 residues long. In nucleotides, the CDR3 is TGTGCCAGCAGCCGAGGGGACTATACGCAGTATTTT. Protein: CASSRGDYTQYF.

The chain recombines TRBV19 with TRBJ1-3; 7 bases map to TRBD1. CDR1 LNHDA and CDR2 SQIVND come from the germline V gene (reference sequence). The CDR3 loop spans 16 amino acids. V dropped 6 bases and J dropped 1; count of bases not matched to a gene: 9. In DNA, the CDR3 is TGTGCCAGTAGCCCCCGGGACAGTACATCTGGAAACACCATATATTTT. As protein: CASSPRDSTSGNTIYF.

The rearrangement uses TRBV12-3 or TRBV12-4 and TRBJ1-1; D is ambiguous. Deletions cut 3 bases from V and 6 bases from J, with 11 bases between. CDR3 length equals 13 residues. The CDR3 nucleotides are TGTGCCAGCAGTTTCAGGTCTGGCTCTGAAGCTTTCTTT. Translated, it gives CASSFRSGSEAFF.

This rearrangement joins TRBV7-9 to TRBJ2-3; the match to TRBD2 covers 8 bases. V shed 1 base and J 0 bases; nucleotides not matched to a gene: 6. This CDR3 has 17 residues. Germline values: CDR1 SEHNR, CDR2 FQNEAQ (reference sequence). CDR3 nucleotide sequence: TGTGCCAGCAGCTTAGGAAGGGCTAGCGGGAGCACAGATACGCAGTATTTT. This sequence encodes CASSLGRASGSTDTQYF. Complete variable domain (other parts from reference TRBV7-9 and TRBJ2-3): DTGVSQNPRHKITKRGQNVTFRCDPISEHNRLYWYRQTLGQGPEFLTYFQNEAQLEKSRLLSDRFSAERPKGSFSTLEIQRTEQGDSAMYLCASSLGRASGSTDTQYFGPGTRLTVL.

The rearrangement links TRBV6-5 to TRBJ2-1, with a possible D match to TRBD1 (5 bases). This CDR3 has 14 residues. With 4 bases removed from V and 3 bases from J, the gap between germline ends came to 10 bases. From germline, CDR1 is MNHEY and CDR2 SVGAGI. CDR3 region: CASSSTDSYNEQFF. CDR3 coding DNA: TGTGCCAGCAGTTCCACCGACAGCTACAATGAGCAGTTCTTC.

This chain connects TRBV30 to TRBJ2-5, with a tentative D call TRBD1 (6 bases). V shed 0 bases and J shed 1 base, with 9 bases lying between them. Germline V gene sequence: CDR1 GTSNPN, CDR2 SVGIG (reference sequence). This CDR3 contains 14 residues. The CDR3 region is CAWSVWGPQETQYF. CDR3 nucleotides: TGTGCCTGGAGTGTATGGGGGCCCCAAGAGACCCAGTACTTC.

The chain recombines TRBV30 with TRBJ1-2; 9 bases line up with TRBD1. The germline gives CDR1 GTSNPN, CDR2 SVGIG (reference sequence). There are 15 residues in the CDR3. Trimming removed 2 bases from V and 4 bases from J; junction bases left unmatched: 8. CDR3 in amino acids: CAWSNPGQGSYGYTF. The DNA for the CDR3 is TGTGCCTGGAGTAATCCGGGACAGGGAAGCTATGGCTACACCTTC.

The chain uses TRBV5-1 and TRBJ1-2, with 9 bases matching TRBD1. The CDR3 totals 15 residues. Trimming cost V 4 bases and J 3 bases; bases outside gene matches: 7. CDR1 is SGHRS, CDR2 YFSETQ, per germline. CDR3 coding DNA: TGCGCCAGCAGCCCCCGGACAGGGGCTGACTATGGCTACACCTTC. This encodes CASSPRTGADYGYTF.

The rearrangement links TRBV10-1 to TRBJ1-1; D perhaps matches TRBD1 (5 bases). The CDR3 is 14 residues long. V lost 3 bases to trimming and J lost 10 bases, with 18 bases between them. Germline assignment: CDR1 WNHNN and CDR2 SYGVQD (reference sequence). CDR3 sequence reads: CASSDSSGNLGAFF. CDR3 bases: TGCGCCAGCAGTGATTCGTCAGGGAATCTCGGAGCTTTCTTT.

This clone was counted once. The CDR3 reads CASSQEAGSSYEQYF. In DNA form, the CDR3 reads TGTGCCAGCAGCCAAGAAGCGGGGAGCTCCTACGAGCAGTACTTC. This rearrangement joins TRBV3-1 (or the pseudogene TRBV3-2) to TRBJ2-7; TRBD2 matches at 7 bases. Germline V gene sequence: CDR1 LGHDT, CDR2 YNNKEL (reference sequence). CDR3 size: 15 residues. Trimming took 0 bases from V and 0 from J; bases not matched to a gene: 2.

This chain links TRBV6-6 with TRBJ2-1; TRBD2 is a possible D gene (6 bases). This CDR3 spans 15 amino acids. The ends were cut back, 2 bases at V and 7 bases at J, with 15 bases in the middle. CDR1 is MNHNY and CDR2 is SVGAGI in the germline V gene (reference sequence). CDR3 sequence: CASSYVPRRGNEQFF. The CDR3, as DNA: TGTGCCAGCAGTTACGTCCCCCGGAGGGGAAATGAGCAGTTCTTC.

V gene TRBV7-3 combines with J gene TRBJ2-1, with D possibly being TRBD2 (5 bases). Germline V gene sequence: CDR1 SGHTA, CDR2 FQGTGA. The length of the CDR3 is 15 residues. V was pared by 5 bases and J by 2 bases, with 13 bases between. The DNA for the CDR3 is TGTGCCAGCAGCCCGGGCGGCGGGCCCTACAATGAGCAGTTCTTC. Protein product: CASSPGGGPYNEQFF. Variable domain in full (rest from reference TRBV7-3 and TRBJ2-1): GAGVSQTPSNKVTEKGKYVELRCDPISGHTALYWYRQSLGQGPEFLIYFQGTGAADDSGLPNDRFFAVRPEGSVSTLKIQRTERGDSAVYLCASSPGGGPYNEQFFGPGTRLTVL.